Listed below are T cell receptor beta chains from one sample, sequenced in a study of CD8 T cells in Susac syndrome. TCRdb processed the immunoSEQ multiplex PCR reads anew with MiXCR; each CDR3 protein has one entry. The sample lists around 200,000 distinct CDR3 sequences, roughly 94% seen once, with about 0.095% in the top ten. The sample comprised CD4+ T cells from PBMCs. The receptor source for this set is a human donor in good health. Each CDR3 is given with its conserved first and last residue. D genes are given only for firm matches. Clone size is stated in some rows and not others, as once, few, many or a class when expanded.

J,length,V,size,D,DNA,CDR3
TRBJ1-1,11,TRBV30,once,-,TGTGCCTGGAGTGAATACACTGAAGCTTTCTTT,CAWSEYTEAFF
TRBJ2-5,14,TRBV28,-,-,TGTGCCAGCAGTTTCCGGACAGACCAAGAGACCCAGTACTTC,CASSFRTDQETQYF
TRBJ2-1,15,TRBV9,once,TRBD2,TGTGCCAGCAGCTCCCGTACGGGAGGGAACAATGAGCAGTTCTTC,CASSSRTGGNNEQFF
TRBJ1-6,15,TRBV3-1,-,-,TGTGCCAGCAGCCAAGTGGGCGACTATAATTCACCCCTCCACTTT,CASSQVGDYNSPLHF
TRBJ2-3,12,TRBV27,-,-,TGTGCCAGCAGAACTCGGGCAGATACGCAGTATTTT,CASRTRADTQYF
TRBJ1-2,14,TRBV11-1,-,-,TGTGCCAGCAGCTTAGGACGTCAATACTATGGCTACACCTTC,CASSLGRQYYGYTF
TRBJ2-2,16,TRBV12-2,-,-,TGTGCAAGTCGCTTAGTTTGTTGGCAGAACACCGGGGAGCTGTTTTTT,CASRLVCWQNTGELFF
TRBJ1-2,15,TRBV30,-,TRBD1,TGTGCCTGGAGTGCGGACAGGGGACCTAACTATGGCTACACCTTC,CAWSADRGPNYGYTF
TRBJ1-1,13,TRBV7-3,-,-,TGTGCCAGCAGCTTATTCCGCGGCAATGAAGCTTTCTTT,CASSLFRGNEAFF
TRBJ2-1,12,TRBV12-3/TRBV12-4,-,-,TGTGCCAGCAGCTCGTTCGGGAATGAGCAGTTCTTC,CASSSFGNEQFF
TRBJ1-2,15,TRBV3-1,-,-,TGTGCCAGCAGCCAAGATGTAACCGCGAGTGGTGGCTACACCTTC,CASSQDVTASGGYTF
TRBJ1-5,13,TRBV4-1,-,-,TGCGCCAGCAGCCAAGATCGCCGGTCCTTTAATCATTTT,CASSQDRRSFNHF
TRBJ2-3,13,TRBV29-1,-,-,TGCAGCGTTGAGCTGGGGATGGCAGATACGCAGTATTTT,CSVELGMADTQYF
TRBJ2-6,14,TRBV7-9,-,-,TGTGCCAGCGGTGGGCCCCATGGGGCCAACGTCCTGACTTTC,CASGGPHGANVLTF
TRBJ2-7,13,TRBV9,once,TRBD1,TGTGCCAGCAGCGTAACCCCAGGGGGCGAGCAGTACTTC,CASSVTPGGEQYF
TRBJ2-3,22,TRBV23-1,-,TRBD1,TGCGCCAGCAGTCAAAAACCTCCCCCCCGGGACAGGGCCATACCTAGCACAGATACGCAGTATTTT,CASSQKPPPRDRAIPSTDTQYF
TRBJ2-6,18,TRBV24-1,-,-,TGTGCCACCAGTGATGCCCGGGCCGCCGCGGCTGGGGCCAACGTCCTGACTTTC,CATSDARAAAAGANVLTF
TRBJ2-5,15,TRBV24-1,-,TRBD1,TGTGCCACCTCCCCCCGGACAGGGGCAGGGGAGACCCAGTACTTC,CATSPRTGAGETQYF
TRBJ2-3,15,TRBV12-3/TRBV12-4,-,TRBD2,TGTGCCAGCAGTCCCGGGACTAGTCCCGCCGATACGCAGTATTTT,CASSPGTSPADTQYF
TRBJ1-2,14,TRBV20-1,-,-,TGCAGTGTCATACACAGCACTTCTGAGTATGGCTACACCTTC,CSVIHSTSEYGYTF
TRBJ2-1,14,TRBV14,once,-,TGTGCCAGCAGCCAAGAAGTACAGTACAATGAGCAGTTCTTC,CASSQEVQYNEQFF
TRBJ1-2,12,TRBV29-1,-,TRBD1,TGCAGCGTCGGGACAGGGTCCTATGGCTACACCTTC,CSVGTGSYGYTF
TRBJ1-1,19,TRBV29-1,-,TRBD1,TGCAGCGTTGCTGAAGGGAGATGGGACAGGAGATTCATGAACACTGAAGCTTTCTTT,CSVAEGRWDRRFMNTEAFF
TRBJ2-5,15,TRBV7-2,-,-,TGTGCCAGCAGCTCCGCACGGGGGCTTGGGGAGACCCAGTACTTC,CASSSARGLGETQYF
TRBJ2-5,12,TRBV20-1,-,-,TGCAGTGCTAGATTAGGGGGGGAGACCCAGTACTTC,CSARLGGETQYF
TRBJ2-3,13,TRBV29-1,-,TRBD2,TGCAGTAAAAACGGGGGGGCGACAGATACGCAGTATTTT,CSKNGGATDTQYF
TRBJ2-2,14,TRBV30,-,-,TGTGCCTGGAGTGCGCTAGCAAGAACCGGGGAGCTGTTTTTT,CAWSALARTGELFF
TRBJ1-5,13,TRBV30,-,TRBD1,TGTGCCTGGGGGACAGTTAGCAATCAGCCCCAGCATTTT,CAWGTVSNQPQHF
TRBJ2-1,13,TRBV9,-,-,TGTGCCAGCAGCGCCACCCTGACGGGTGAGCAGTTCTTC,CASSATLTGEQFF
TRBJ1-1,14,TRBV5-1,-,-,TGCGCCAGCAGCCCCCCCGTAGGGAACCCTGAAGCTTTCTTT,CASSPPVGNPEAFF
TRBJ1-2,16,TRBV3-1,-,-,TGTGCCAGCAGCCAAGGGACGTATGGGGCTAGATATGGCTACACCTTC,CASSQGTYGARYGYTF
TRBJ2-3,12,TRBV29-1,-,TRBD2,TGCAGCGTCGGGGGGGACACAGATACGCAGTATTTT,CSVGGDTDTQYF
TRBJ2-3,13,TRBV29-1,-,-,TGCAGCGCAACTAGACAAGAGCCGAGTACGCAGTATTTT,CSATRQEPSTQYF
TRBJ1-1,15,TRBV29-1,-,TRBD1,TGCAGCGTCTCCCCCGGACAGGGGGCCCAACCGGGAGCTTTCTTT,CSVSPGQGAQPGAFF
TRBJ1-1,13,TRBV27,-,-,TGTGCCAGCAGTTTCACAGATAACACTGAAGCTTTCTTT,CASSFTDNTEAFF
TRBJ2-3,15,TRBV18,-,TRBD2,TGTGCCAGCTCACCACCTGCGGGGGGCGATGATACGCAGTATTTT,CASSPPAGGDDTQYF
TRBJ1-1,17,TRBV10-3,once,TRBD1,TGTGCCGTCAGGGCCGGGACAGGGGGCGGGGGGATCACTGAAGCTTTCTTT,CAVRAGTGGGGITEAFF
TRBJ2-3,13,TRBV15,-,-,TGTGCCACCAGCAGAGATCCCACAGATACGCAGTATTTT,CATSRDPTDTQYF
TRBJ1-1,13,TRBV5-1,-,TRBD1,TGCGCCAGCAATGGACAGGATGACACTGAAGCTTTCTTT,CASNGQDDTEAFF
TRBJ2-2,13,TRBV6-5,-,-,TGTGCCAGCTTAGGACCAGCTGGCGGGGAGCTGTTTTTT,CASLGPAGGELFF
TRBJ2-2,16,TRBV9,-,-,TGTGCCAGCAGCGTAGCTCCGGGTACTCTAGCCGGGGAGCTGTTTTTT,CASSVAPGTLAGELFF